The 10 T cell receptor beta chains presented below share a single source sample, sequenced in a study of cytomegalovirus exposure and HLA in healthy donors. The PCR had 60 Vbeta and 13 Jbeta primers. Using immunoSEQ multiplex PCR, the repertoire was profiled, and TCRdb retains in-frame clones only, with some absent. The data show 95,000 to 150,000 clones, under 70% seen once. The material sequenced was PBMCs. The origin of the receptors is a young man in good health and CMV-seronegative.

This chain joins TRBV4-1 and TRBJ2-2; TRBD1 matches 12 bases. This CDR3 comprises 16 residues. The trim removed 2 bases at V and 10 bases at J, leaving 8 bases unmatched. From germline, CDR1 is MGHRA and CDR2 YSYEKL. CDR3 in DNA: TGCGCCAGCAGCCAAACCGGGACAGGGGGCTACGAGGAGCTGTTTTTT. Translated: CASSQTGTGGYEELFF.

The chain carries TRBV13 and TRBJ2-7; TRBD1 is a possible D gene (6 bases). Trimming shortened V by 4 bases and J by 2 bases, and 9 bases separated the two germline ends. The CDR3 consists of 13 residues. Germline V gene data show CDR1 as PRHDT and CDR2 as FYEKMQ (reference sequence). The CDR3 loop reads CASSYRATYEQYF. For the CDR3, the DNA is TGTGCCAGCAGCTACAGGGCTACCTACGAGCAGTACTTC.

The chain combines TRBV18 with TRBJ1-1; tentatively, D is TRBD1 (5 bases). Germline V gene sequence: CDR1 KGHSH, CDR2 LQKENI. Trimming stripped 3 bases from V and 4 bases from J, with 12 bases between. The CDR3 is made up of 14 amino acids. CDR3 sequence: CASSPLTGSTEAFF. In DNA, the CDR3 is TGTGCCAGCTCACCCCTAACAGGTTCCACTGAAGCTTTCTTT.

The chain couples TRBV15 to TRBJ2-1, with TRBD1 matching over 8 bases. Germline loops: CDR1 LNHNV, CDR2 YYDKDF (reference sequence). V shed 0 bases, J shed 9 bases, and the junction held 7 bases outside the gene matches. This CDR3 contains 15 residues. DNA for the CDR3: TGTGCCACCAGCAGAGACGGACAGGGAAAGCGTGAGCAGTTCTTC. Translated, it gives CATSRDGQGKREQFF.

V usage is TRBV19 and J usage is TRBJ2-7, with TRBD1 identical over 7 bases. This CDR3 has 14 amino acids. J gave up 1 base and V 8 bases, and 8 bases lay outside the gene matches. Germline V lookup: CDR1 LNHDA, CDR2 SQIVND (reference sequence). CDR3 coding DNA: TGTGCCAGTGGGGGACAGTTGAATTCCTACGAGCAGTACTTC. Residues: CASGGQLNSYEQYF.

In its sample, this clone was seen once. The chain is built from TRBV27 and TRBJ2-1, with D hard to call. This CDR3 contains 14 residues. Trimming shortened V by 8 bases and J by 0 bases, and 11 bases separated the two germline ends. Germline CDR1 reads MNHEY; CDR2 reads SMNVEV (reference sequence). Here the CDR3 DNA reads TGTGCCAGCTCAGGCTGGGCCTCCTACAATGAGCAGTTCTTC. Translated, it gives CASSGWASYNEQFF.

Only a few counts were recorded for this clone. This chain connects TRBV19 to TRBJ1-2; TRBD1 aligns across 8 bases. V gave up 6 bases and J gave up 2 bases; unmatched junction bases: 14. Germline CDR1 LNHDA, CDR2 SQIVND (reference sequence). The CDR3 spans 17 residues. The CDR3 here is CASRLRIRDRTNYGYTF. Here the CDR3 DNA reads TGTGCCAGTAGGCTAAGAATTCGGGACAGGACCAACTATGGCTACACCTTC.

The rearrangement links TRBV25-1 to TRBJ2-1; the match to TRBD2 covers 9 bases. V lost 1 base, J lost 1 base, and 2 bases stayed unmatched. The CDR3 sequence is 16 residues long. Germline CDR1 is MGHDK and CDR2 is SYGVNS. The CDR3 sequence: CASSELAGGSYNEQFF. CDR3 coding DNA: TGTGCCAGCAGTGAATTGGCGGGAGGGTCCTACAATGAGCAGTTCTTC.

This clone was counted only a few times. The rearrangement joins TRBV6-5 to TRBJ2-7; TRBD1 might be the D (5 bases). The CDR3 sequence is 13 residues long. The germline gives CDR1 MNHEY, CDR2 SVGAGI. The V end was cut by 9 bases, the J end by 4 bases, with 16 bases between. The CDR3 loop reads CASRTTGLYEQYF. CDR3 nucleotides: TGTGCCAGTAGGACAACTGGGTTATACGAGCAGTACTTC.

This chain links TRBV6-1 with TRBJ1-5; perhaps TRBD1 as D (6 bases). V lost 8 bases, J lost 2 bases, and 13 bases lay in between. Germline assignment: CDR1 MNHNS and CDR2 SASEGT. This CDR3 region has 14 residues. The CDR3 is CASGGGRGNQPQHF. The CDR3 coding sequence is TGTGCCAGCGGGGGGGGGCGCGGCAATCAGCCCCAGCATTTT.